These 6 T cell receptor beta chains were all obtained from the same sample, sequenced in a study of control samples from healthy donors and cancer patients. Only in-frame clones appear in the TCRdb table, and some are missing; sequencing was by immunoSEQ multiplex PCR. The table lists roughly 160,000 clones, roughly 95% of them singletons. Sequenced: blood. The receptors were gathered from a woman aged 30 to 39 in good health.

The chain joins TRBV7-8 to TRBJ2-1; the D is unclear. V was pared by 3 bases and J by 9 bases, with 9 bases between. CDR3 size: 12 residues. Germline loops: CDR1 SGHVS, CDR2 FQNEAQ. The CDR3 sequence is CASSFPGGEQFF. In DNA, the CDR3 is TGTGCCAGCAGCTTTCCCGGCGGTGAGCAGTTCTTC.

V gene TRBV29-1 combines with J gene TRBJ1-5; tentatively, D is TRBD1 (5 bases). The CDR3 covers 15 residues. The V and J ends lost 4 bases and 0 bases respectively, with 13 bases between them. Germline V lookup: CDR1 SQVTM, CDR2 ANQGSEA. The CDR3 loop reads CSVAGLGDSNQPQHF. CDR3 bases: TGCAGCGTTGCAGGGTTGGGGGATAGCAATCAGCCCCAGCATTTT.

This clone was counted a single time. The chain has TRBV14 and TRBJ2-2; no reliable D call. V was cut by 0 bases and J by 0 bases, with 11 bases left in between. The CDR3 has 17 residues. Germline V gene sequence: CDR1 SGHDN, CDR2 FVKESK. DNA for the CDR3: TGTGCCAGCAGCCAAGAGTTATTCGGAGCGAACACCGGGGAGCTGTTTTTT. Protein: CASSQELFGANTGELFF.

This chain links TRBV2 with TRBJ2-7, with D perhaps matching TRBD1 (6 bases). Germline V gene lookup returns CDR1 SNHLY and CDR2 FYNNEI. The CDR3 length is 15 residues. The V and J ends lost 2 bases and 5 bases respectively, with 16 bases between them. CDR3 region: CASSERWQGNHEQYF. CDR3 coding DNA: TGTGCCAGCAGTGAACGTTGGCAGGGGAATCACGAGCAGTACTTC.

CDR3 protein: CASSSSNSFSYNEQFF. The CDR3 DNA reads TGTGCCAGCAGTTCCTCCAACTCCTTCTCCTACAATGAGCAGTTCTTC. The J gene is TRBJ2-1, the V gene TRBV28; D ambiguous. CDR3 length equals 16 residues. V was trimmed by 4 bases and J by 0 bases, leaving 13 bases between them. CDR1 MDHEN and CDR2 SYDVKM come from the germline V gene.

This chain uses TRBV28 with TRBJ1-5; TRBD1 matches 10 bases. Germline CDR1 and CDR2: MDHEN and SYDVKM. The V and J ends lost 5 bases and 4 bases, in that order; junction bases with no gene match: 5. The CDR3 contains 15 residues. The CDR3 nucleotides are TGTGCCAGCAGTATCCCGGACAGGGGGAATCAGCCCCAGCATTTT. It encodes CASSIPDRGNQPQHF.